This T cell receptor (beta chain) was recovered during a study of CD8 T cells in ankylosing spondylitis. A remark on this clonotype: Its matching antigen is unknown.

Quantitative barcoded 5'-RACE was used to prepare TCR beta libraries. TCRdb fed the 5' RACE reads into MiXCR, producing one record per CDR3 protein. The table has some 220,000 distinct CDR3 sequences, roughly a tenth seen once. General study points: As for the disease-linked clones, they showed a CD8+ phenotype and occurred at relatively low frequencies in peripheral blood.

The CDR3 is 15 residues long. Germline loops: CDR1 KGHDR, CDR2 SFDVKD. V was trimmed by 4 bases and J by 2 bases, leaving 11 bases between them. The source material was blood, either unsorted or a sorted T cell fraction (not recorded which). The origin of this receptor is a male donor with ankylosing spondylitis or in good health (not recorded which). This chain connects TRBV24-1 to TRBJ2-1; D may be TRBD2 (6 bases). The CDR3 loop reads CATSDPSGAYNEQFF. CDR3 nucleotide sequence: TGTGCCACCAGTGACCCCTCGGGGGCCTACAATGAGCAGTTCTTC.